A single sample gave rise to the 20 T cell receptor beta chains below, sequenced in a study of post-analysis software for immune sequencing data. No antigens are known for them. The TCR beta cDNA libraries carried unique molecular identifiers. TCRdb ran MiXCR on the PCR reads and lists one entry per CDR3 protein. The data show approximately 730,000 distinct CDR3 sequences, 46% seen once. Findings of the study overall: The study found TRBV5-6, TRBV5-1 and TRBV20-1 among 5 or 6 TRBV segments more frequent in patients than controls.

Source material: blood. Receptors originate from a girl aged 10-17 years with multiple sclerosis.

The gene calls are TRBV4-2 and TRBJ2-1; possibly TRBD1 or TRBD2 for D (6 bases each). The germline V gene encodes CDR1 LGHNA and CDR2 YNFKEQ. The CDR3 has 15 amino acids. V lost 2 bases to trimming and J lost 10 bases, with 18 bases between them. The DNA of the CDR3 is TGTGCCAGCAGCCAACCAGGGAAGGGGGGTCTAGAGCAGTTCTTC. Translated, it gives CASSQPGKGGLEQFF.

This clonotype appeared a few times. The genes are TRBV20-1 and TRBJ1-2, with D possibly matching TRBD1 (6 bases). Germline lookup yields CDR1 DFQATT and CDR2 SNEGSKA (reference sequence). The CDR3 has 12 residues. V gave up 3 bases and J gave up 10 bases, with 15 bases separating them. The DNA of the CDR3 is TGCAGTGCTAGTAGGCAGGGGATTGACTACACCTTC. Encoded protein: CSASRQGIDYTF.

This clonotype has ten or more counts. The chain is built from TRBV29-1 and TRBJ2-3; the D gene is possibly TRBD2 (5 bases). Germline CDR1 SQVTM, CDR2 ANQGSEA. The CDR3 contains 13 residues. The CDR3 DNA reads as TGCATCGCCGGGAACGGAGGCGCAGATACGCAGTATTTT. This encodes CIAGNGGADTQYF.

The chain uses TRBV6-6 and TRBJ2-4, with a possible D match to TRBD1 (6 bases). Germline values: CDR1 MNHNY, CDR2 SVGAGI (reference sequence). V was clipped by 6 bases and J by 0 bases, with 12 bases between them. This CDR3 region has 15 residues. The CDR3 DNA sequence: TGTGCCAGCAGCCGGGACACCTTAGCCAAAAACATTCAGTACTTC. This encodes CASSRDTLAKNIQYF.

This clonotype was seen a few times. This chain connects TRBV7-9 to TRBJ2-7; D possibly uses TRBD1 or TRBD2 (5 bases each). V was clipped by 0 bases and J by 3 bases, with 18 bases between them. This CDR3 region has 17 residues. Germline assignment: CDR1 SEHNR and CDR2 FQNEAQ (reference sequence). CDR3 protein: CASSLAPGASRFYEQYF. The CDR3 coding sequence is TGTGCCAGCAGCTTAGCGCCCGGGGCTAGCCGATTCTACGAGCAGTACTTC. The full variable domain, rest sourced from reference TRBV7-9 and TRBJ2-7, is DTGVSQNPRHKITKRGQNVTFRCDPISEHNRLYWYRQTLGQGPEFLTYFQNEAQLEKSRLLSDRFSAERPKGSFSTLEIQRTEQGDSAMYLCASSLAPGASRFYEQYFGPGTRLTVT.

The table lists this clonotype with a few counts. The rearrangement uses TRBV7-9 and TRBJ2-3; D is ambiguous. Germline loops: CDR1 SEHNR, CDR2 FQNEAQ (reference sequence). CDR3 size: 16 residues. Trimming pared 1 base from V and 2 bases from J, leaving 13 bases between. CDR3 protein: CASSLDSSVATDTQYF. CDR3 sequence (DNA): TGTGCCAGCAGCTTAGATTCCTCGGTAGCCACAGATACGCAGTATTTT. The full variable domain, in which reference TRBV7-9 and TRBJ2-3 provide the parts outside the CDR3, is DTGVSQNPRHKITKRGQNVTFRCDPISEHNRLYWYRQTLGQGPEFLTYFQNEAQLEKSRLLSDRFSAERPKGSFSTLEIQRTEQGDSAMYLCASSLDSSVATDTQYFGPGTRLTVL.

The V and J genes are TRBV5-8 and TRBJ1-6; D gene uncertain. Trimming shortened V by 1 base and J by 5 bases, and 13 bases separated the two germline ends. Germline CDR1 is SGHTS and CDR2 is YDEGEE. CDR3 length: 16 residues. The CDR3 protein is CASSLTEVEDNSPLHF. In DNA, the CDR3 is TGTGCCAGCAGCTTGACTGAGGTCGAGGATAATTCACCCCTCCACTTT.

This clonotype was picked up one time. The chain employs TRBV4-1 and TRBJ1-1, with D hard to call. CDR3 length equals 16 residues. In germline, CDR1 is MGHRA, CDR2 YSYEKL. Trimming took off 0 bases at V and 0 bases at J, with 11 bases between the two ends. The CDR3, as DNA: TGCGCCAGCAGCCAAGATCGGGGAGGAGTGAACACTGAAGCTTTCTTT. It specifies CASSQDRGGVNTEAFF.

The genes are TRBV29-1 and TRBJ2-3; D is unresolved. The V end was cut by 1 base, the J end by 4 bases, with 12 bases between. Germline CDR1 SQVTM, CDR2 ANQGSEA. This CDR3 contains 14 residues. CDR3 protein: CSVEVYRRADTQYF. DNA for the CDR3: TGCAGCGTTGAAGTGTATAGACGGGCAGATACGCAGTATTTT.

This clonotype was recorded at least ten times. The junction departs from the called germline gene at one end, perhaps through a read error. The genes are TRBV12-3 or TRBV12-4 and TRBJ2-1; D gene uncertain. The CDR3 contains 13 residues. The CDR3 loop reads CASSLGSGNEQFF. The CDR3, as DNA: TGTGCCAGCAGCTTAGGGTCCGGCAATGAGCAGTTCTTC.

J is TRBJ2-3 and V is TRBV29-1, with D perhaps matching TRBD1 (6 bases). Germline V CDR1 and CDR2: SQVTM, ANQGSEA. V was pared by 3 bases and J by 2 bases, with 12 bases between. CDR3 size: 14 residues. This chain's CDR3 is CSVEGAENTDTQYF. CDR3 nucleotide sequence: TGCAGCGTTGAGGGGGCGGAAAACACAGATACGCAGTATTTT.

Comments on this clonotype: One junction end disagrees with the germline gene, perhaps due to a read error. The V call is TRBV3-1, the J call TRBJ2-2; D possibly corresponds to TRBD2 (5 bases). This CDR3 contains 15 residues. CDR1 and CDR2 (germline): LGHDT, YNNKEL (reference sequence). CDR3 DNA sequence: TGTGCCGGCAGCCAACAAGTTAGCGTTCCCGGGGAGCTGTTTTTT. As protein: CAGSQQVSVPGELFF.

A few counts support this clonotype. This chain joins TRBV15 and TRBJ1-1, with no clear D. Per the germline V gene, CDR1 is LNHNV and CDR2 is YYDKDF (reference sequence). V lost 0 bases and J 5 bases, leaving 7 bases between the germline ends. The CDR3 spans 13 residues. The CDR3 sequence: CATSREPATEAFF. The CDR3, as DNA: TGTGCCACCAGCAGAGAGCCAGCTACTGAAGCTTTCTTT.

This chain links TRBV4-3 with TRBJ2-7, with 9 bases matching TRBD1. From germline, CDR1 is LGHNA and CDR2 YSLEER. This CDR3 is built from 16 residues. V dropped 0 bases and J dropped 6; count of bases not matched to a gene: 9. In DNA form, the CDR3 reads TGCGCCAGCAGCCAAGAGATGTGGGACAGGGTAGGCGAGCAGTACTTC. As protein: CASSQEMWDRVGEQYF.

The genes are TRBV20-1 and TRBJ1-4; no definite D call. CDR1 is DFQATT, CDR2 SNEGSKA, per germline (reference sequence). With 3 bases removed from V and 8 bases from J, the gap between germline ends came to 7 bases. The CDR3 is 11 residues long. The CDR3, as DNA: TGCAGTGCTAGGTCCAGGGAAAAACTGTTTTTT. Protein product: CSARSREKLFF.

For this clonotype: The junction and the germline gene differ at one end; a read error may be behind it. Here the CDR3 reads CVSSTGLASTDTQYF. Written as DNA, the CDR3 is TGTGTCAGCAGCACGGGACTAGCTAGCACAGATACGCAGTATTTT. The gene calls are TRBV6-6 and TRBJ2-3; 9 positions agree with TRBD2. Germline V lookup: CDR1 MNHNY, CDR2 SVGAGI (reference sequence). CDR3 size: 15 residues.

The V and J genes are TRBV7-2 and TRBJ2-1, with TRBD2 matching 7 bases. This CDR3 spans 15 amino acids. CDR1 is SGHTA, CDR2 FQGNSA, per germline. J was trimmed by 4 bases and V by 1 base; bases with no gene match: 4. The CDR3 region has the DNA TGTGCCAGCAGCTTAGAGTGGGACTATTACAATGAGCAGTTCTTC. Its protein product is CASSLEWDYYNEQFF.

The rearrangement joins TRBV3-1 to TRBJ2-3; TRBD2 agrees at 9 bases. This CDR3 comprises 15 residues. Germline assignment: CDR1 LGHDT and CDR2 YNNKEL (reference sequence). Trimming at V came to 7 bases and at J to 2 bases, leaving 7 bases not matched to a gene. CDR3 amino acids: CASNGGRANTDTQYF. The CDR3 bases are TGTGCCAGCAATGGCGGGAGGGCCAACACAGATACGCAGTATTTT.

V usage is TRBV7-9 and J usage is TRBJ1-1; TRBD1 matches at 7 bases. Germline CDR1 is SEHNR and CDR2 is FQNEAQ (reference sequence). V trimming: 1 base; J trimming: 2 bases; junction bases outside the gene matches: 4. The CDR3 is 15 residues long. Here the CDR3 DNA reads TGTGCCAGCAGCTTAGTCCAGGGGGTAAACACTGAAGCTTTCTTT. Translating it yields CASSLVQGVNTEAFF.

This clonotype appeared a few times. The chain employs TRBV29-1 and TRBJ1-4; D is undetermined. The V end was cut by 0 bases, the J end by 3 bases, with 8 bases between. The CDR3 runs to 14 residues. Per the germline V gene, CDR1 is SQVTM and CDR2 is ANQGSEA. In DNA, the CDR3 is TGCAGCGTTGAAGATCCGGTTTCTAATGAAAAACTGTTTTTT. Translation: CSVEDPVSNEKLFF.